This T cell receptor beta chain is drawn from a study of patients and donors after allogeneic stem cell transplantation. The germline V gene has CDR1 MNHEY and CDR2 SMNVEV (reference sequence). V was pared by 0 bases and J by 7 bases, with 7 bases between. CDR3 length equals 13 residues. Each CDR3 protein gets one entry after TCRdb re-called the RT-PCR reads with MiXCR. In the table there are about 96,000 distinct CDR3 sequences, roughly 52% of which are singletons. Sequenced material: blood, either unsorted or a sorted T cell fraction (not recorded which). The rearrangement joins TRBV27 to TRBJ2-1; D unclear. The receptor was isolated from a human donor who was either an allogeneic HSCT recipient or a stem cell or donor lymphocyte infusion donor (not recorded which). It is not recorded whose cells these are; they may come from a transplant donor. The CDR3: CASSLSLGNEQFF. The CDR3 DNA reads as TGTGCCAGCAGTTTATCCCTAGGGAATGAGCAGTTCTTC.